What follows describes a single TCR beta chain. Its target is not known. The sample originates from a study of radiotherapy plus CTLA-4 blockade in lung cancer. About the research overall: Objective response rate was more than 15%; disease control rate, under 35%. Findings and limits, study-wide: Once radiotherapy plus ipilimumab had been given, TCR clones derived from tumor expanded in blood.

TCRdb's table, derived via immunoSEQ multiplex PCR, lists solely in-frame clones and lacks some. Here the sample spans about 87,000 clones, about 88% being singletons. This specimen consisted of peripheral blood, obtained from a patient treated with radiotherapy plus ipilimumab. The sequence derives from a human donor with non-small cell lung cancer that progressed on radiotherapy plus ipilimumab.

Written as DNA, the CDR3 is TGTGCCAGCAGCCAAGAGGGGGGGGCGGGCGGAGAGACCCAGTACTTC. It encodes CASSQEGGAGGETQYF. The J gene is TRBJ2-5, the V gene TRBV4-2; D is perhaps TRBD2 (7 bases). CDR3 length: 16 amino acids. V lost 0 bases, J lost 4 bases, and 15 bases lay in between. The germline V gene encodes CDR1 LGHNA and CDR2 YNFKEQ.